These 9 T cell receptor beta chains originate from one sample sequenced in a study of T cells after yellow fever vaccination. TCRdb recomputed calls from the 5' RACE reads with MiXCR, one row per CDR3 protein. The top ten hold under 3% of the sample, which has approximately 150,000 distinct CDR3 sequences, approximately 6.2% seen once. This material consisted of CD4+ T cells sorted from PBMCs, taken on the day of the first yellow fever vaccination. Receptor source: a man in his late teens or twenties who received the YFV17D yellow fever vaccine.

Concerning this clonotype itself: Since a much larger clone is just one base distant, this may be a read error. The rearrangement joins TRBV7-8 to TRBJ2-5, with D perhaps TRBD2 (6 bases). From germline, CDR1 is SGHVS and CDR2 FQNEAQ. The CDR3 consists of 13 residues. V was trimmed by 3 bases and J by 5 bases, leaving 10 bases between them. The CDR3, as DNA: TGTGCCAGCAGCTTTATGGCGGGGGAGACCCAGTACTTC. It translates to CASSFMAGETQYF. Full variable domain (remainder filled in from reference TRBV7-8 and TRBJ2-5): GAGVSQSPRYKVAKRGQDVALRCDPISGHVSLFWYQQALGQGPEFLTYFQNEAQLDKSGLPSDRFFAERPEGSVSTLKIQRTQQEDSAVYLCASSFMAGETQYFGPGTRLLVL.

This clonotype was observed many times. The chain recombines TRBV4-3 with TRBJ2-5; D is unclear. From germline, CDR1 is LGHNA and CDR2 YSLEER. The V gene lost 0 bases and the J gene lost 4 bases, with 12 bases spanning the gap. This CDR3 spans 15 amino acids. DNA for the CDR3: TGCGCCAGCAGCCAAGAAGTTTCAGGCGGAGAGACCCAGTACTTC. Translation: CASSQEVSGGETQYF.

This clonotype came up many times. This sequence joins TRBV11-2 and TRBJ2-7; tentative D call: TRBD2 (5 bases). Germline V gene data show CDR1 as SGHAT and CDR2 as FQNNGV. Trimming took 6 bases from V and 4 from J, leaving 13 bases between them. The CDR3 is made up of 13 amino acids. CDR3 residues: CASSPSGKYEQYV. The CDR3 DNA reads TGTGCCAGCAGTCCCTCGGGGAAATACGAGCAGTACGTC.

The chain is built from TRBV29-1 and TRBJ1-1; the D gene is possibly TRBD1 (6 bases). There are 14 residues in the CDR3. Germline V gives CDR1 SQVTM, CDR2 ANQGSEA. In nucleotides, the CDR3 is TGCAGTGCGTACGTCCTACAGGGGAACACTGAAGCTTTCTTT. Translation gives CSAYVLQGNTEAFF.

In this sample, this clonotype turned up a few times. V usage is TRBV19 and J usage is TRBJ2-6; D call uncertain. V lost 7 bases and J 0 bases, leaving 10 bases between the germline ends. The CDR3 runs to 15 residues. The germline V gene encodes CDR1 LNHDA and CDR2 SQIVND (reference sequence). The CDR3 sequence is CASTVRDSGANVLTF. CDR3 in DNA: TGTGCCAGTACCGTCCGTGACTCTGGGGCCAACGTCCTGACTTTC.

This clonotype was found a few times. This CDR3 reads CASSPGTNPRADKETQYF. Here the CDR3 DNA reads TGTGCCAGCAGTCCGGGCACCAACCCGAGGGCCGACAAAGAGACCCAGTACTTC. This sequence joins TRBV12-3 or TRBV12-4 and TRBJ2-5; D perhaps matches TRBD2 (5 bases). Trimming stripped 5 bases from V and 3 bases from J, with 25 bases between. The CDR3 loop spans 18 amino acids.

This clonotype has at least ten counts. The chain combines TRBV5-1 with TRBJ1-5, with D perhaps TRBD1 (5 bases). CDR1 SGHRS and CDR2 YFSETQ come from the germline V gene. V was trimmed by 2 bases and J by 3 bases, leaving 12 bases between them. The CDR3 runs to 15 residues. CDR3 DNA: TGCGCCAGCAGCTTCAGTGACAGTTCCAATCAGCCCCAGCATTTT. This codes for CASSFSDSSNQPQHF.

This clonotype was seen a few times. The DNA of the CDR3 is TGTGCCAGCACCGAGGGTGGCGGGGAGCTAGTTCTCGAGCAGTACTTC. Translating gives CASTEGGGELVLEQYF. The chain has TRBV6-2 or TRBV6-3 and TRBJ2-7; the D gene is possibly TRBD2 (6 bases). The V gene lost 7 bases and the J gene lost 6 bases, with 25 bases spanning the gap. The CDR3 contains 16 residues. Germline V lookup: CDR1 MNHEY, CDR2 SVGEGT.

This clonotype was observed many times. The CDR3 loop is CASSSSGSGELFF. CDR3 DNA: TGCGCCAGCAGCTCTAGCGGGTCCGGGGAGCTGTTTTTT. The chain combines TRBV5-1 with TRBJ2-2; 8 bases fit TRBD2. In germline, CDR1 is SGHRS, CDR2 YFSETQ. V shed 3 bases and J 6 bases; nucleotides not matched to a gene: 1. The CDR3 has 13 amino acids.